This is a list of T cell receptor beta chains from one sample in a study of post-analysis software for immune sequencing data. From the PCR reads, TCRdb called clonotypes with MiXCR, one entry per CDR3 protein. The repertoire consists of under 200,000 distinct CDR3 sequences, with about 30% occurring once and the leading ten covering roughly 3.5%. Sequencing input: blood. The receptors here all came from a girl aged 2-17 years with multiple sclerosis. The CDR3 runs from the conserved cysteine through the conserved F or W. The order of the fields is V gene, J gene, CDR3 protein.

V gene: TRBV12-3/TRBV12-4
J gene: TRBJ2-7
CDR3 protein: CASRWTGDYEQYF

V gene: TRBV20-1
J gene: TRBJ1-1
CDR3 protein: CSAGRDRGTEAFF

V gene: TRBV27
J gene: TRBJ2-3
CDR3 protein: CASRTEGWGSSTDTQYF

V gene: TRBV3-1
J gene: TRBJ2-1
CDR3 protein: CASSQAWDHEQFF

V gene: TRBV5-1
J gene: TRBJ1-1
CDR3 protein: CASNLGTGGNTEAFF

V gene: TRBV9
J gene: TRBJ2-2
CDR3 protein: CASSVGLGTTGELFF

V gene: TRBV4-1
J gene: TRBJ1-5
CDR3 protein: CASSQIDRGNQPQHF

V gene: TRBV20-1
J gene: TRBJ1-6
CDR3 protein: CSAGETGSYNSPLHF

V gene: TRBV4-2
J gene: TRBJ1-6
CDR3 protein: CAGGQQDNSPLHF

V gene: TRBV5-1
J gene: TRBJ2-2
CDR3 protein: CASSDPGQTPGELFF

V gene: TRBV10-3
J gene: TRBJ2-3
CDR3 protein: CAISLGTSGTDTQYF

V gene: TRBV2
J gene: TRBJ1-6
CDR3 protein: CASTWQGGSPLHF

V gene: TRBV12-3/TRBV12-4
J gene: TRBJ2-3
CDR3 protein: CASSPQSGQSTDTQYF

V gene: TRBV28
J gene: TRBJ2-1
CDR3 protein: CASSSSTGPIQFF

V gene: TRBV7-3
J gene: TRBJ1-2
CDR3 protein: CASSARPRLDYTF

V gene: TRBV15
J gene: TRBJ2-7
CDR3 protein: CATSRAPGFGVSSYEQYF

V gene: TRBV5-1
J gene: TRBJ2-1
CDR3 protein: CASSLTGTSPNEQFF

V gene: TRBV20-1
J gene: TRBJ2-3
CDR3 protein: CSAPGDTQYF

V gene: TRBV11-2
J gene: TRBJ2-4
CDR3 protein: CASSHQTSGGAKNIQYF

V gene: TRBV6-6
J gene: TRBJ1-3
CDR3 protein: CASTGAGSLAGNTIYF

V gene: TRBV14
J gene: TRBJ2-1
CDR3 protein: CASSPTRHEQFF

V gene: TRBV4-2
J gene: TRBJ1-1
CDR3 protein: CASSLVGNRGFTEAFF

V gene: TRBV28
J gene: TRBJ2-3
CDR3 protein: CASSRGLALTDTQYF

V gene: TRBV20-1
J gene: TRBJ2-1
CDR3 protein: CSARRAGASYNEQFF

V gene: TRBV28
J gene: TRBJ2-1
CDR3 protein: CASSTYTSGSYNEQFF

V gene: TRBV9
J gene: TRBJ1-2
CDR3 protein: CASSRKGQGAYGYTF

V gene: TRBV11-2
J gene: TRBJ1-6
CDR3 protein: CASSRDGPNSPLHF

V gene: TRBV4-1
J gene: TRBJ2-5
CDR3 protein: CASSQVGTDQETQYF

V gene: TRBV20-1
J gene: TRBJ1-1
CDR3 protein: CSAKDRVDTEAFF

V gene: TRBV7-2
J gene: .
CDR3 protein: CASSLLGHKNIQYF

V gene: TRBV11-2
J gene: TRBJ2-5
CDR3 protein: CASSLGREDREATQETQYF

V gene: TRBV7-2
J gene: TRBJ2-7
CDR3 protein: CASSPRGGRYYEQYF

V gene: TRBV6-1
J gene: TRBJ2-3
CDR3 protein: CASILWGGNRDSLTDTQYF

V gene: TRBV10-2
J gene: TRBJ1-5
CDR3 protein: CASRTGNQPQHF

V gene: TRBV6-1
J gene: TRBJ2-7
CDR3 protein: CASSRTIGASYEQYF

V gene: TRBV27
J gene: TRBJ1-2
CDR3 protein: CASRGQGRYGYTF

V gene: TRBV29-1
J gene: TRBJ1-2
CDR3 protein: CSVATKERSYTF

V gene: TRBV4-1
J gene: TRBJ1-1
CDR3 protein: CASSQEAKTLNTEAFF

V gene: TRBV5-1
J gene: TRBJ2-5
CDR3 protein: CASSLDRGVEYF

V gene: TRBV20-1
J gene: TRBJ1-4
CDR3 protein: CSADPGTGNTNEKLFF

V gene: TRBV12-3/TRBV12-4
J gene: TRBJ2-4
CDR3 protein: CASNFRQGSTKNIQYF

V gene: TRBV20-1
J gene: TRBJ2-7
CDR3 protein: CSASRDGPYEQYF

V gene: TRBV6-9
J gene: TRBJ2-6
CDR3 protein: CASSMTRTGPSGANVRTF

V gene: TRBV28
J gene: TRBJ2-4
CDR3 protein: CASTPDVTKNIQYF

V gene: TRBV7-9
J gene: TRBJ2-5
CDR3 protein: CASSFQGDQETQYF

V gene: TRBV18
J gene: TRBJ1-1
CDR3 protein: CASSPPGARTEAFF

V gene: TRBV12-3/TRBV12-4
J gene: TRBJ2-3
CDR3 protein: CASSPLAGNADTQYF

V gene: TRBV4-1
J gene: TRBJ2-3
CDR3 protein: CASSQSLETLTDTQYF

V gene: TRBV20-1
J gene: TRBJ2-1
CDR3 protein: CSGSPRLAAYNEQFF

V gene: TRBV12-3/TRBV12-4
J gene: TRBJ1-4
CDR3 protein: CASSLGTTPTNEKLFF